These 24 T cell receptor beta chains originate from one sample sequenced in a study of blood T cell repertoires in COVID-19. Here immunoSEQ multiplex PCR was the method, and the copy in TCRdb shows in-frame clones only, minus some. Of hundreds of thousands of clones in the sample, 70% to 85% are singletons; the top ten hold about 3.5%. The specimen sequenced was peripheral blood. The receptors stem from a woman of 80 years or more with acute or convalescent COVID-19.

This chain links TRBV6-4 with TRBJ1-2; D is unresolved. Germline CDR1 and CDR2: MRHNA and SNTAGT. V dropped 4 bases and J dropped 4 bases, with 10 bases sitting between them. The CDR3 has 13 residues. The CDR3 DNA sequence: TGTGCCAGCAGTGTAACACCCAGCTATGGCTACACCTTC. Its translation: CASSVTPSYGYTF.

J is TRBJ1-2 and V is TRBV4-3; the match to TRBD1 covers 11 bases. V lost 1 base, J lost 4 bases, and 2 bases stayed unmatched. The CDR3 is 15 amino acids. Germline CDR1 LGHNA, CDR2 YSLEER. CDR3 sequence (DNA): TGCGCCAGCAGCCAAGGGACAGGGGGCTCCTATGGCTACACCTTC. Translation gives CASSQGTGGSYGYTF.

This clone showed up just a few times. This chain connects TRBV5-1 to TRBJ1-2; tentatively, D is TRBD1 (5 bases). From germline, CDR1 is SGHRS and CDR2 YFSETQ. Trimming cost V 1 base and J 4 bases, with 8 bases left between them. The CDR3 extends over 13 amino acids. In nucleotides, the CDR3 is TGCGCCAGCAGCTTGTCGGGGGGCTATGGCTACACCTTC. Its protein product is CASSLSGGYGYTF.

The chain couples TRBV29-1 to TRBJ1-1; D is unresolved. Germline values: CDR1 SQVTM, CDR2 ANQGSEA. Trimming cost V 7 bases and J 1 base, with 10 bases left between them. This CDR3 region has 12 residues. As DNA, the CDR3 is TGCAGCGCCATCACACCGAACACTGAAGCTTTCTTT. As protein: CSAITPNTEAFF.

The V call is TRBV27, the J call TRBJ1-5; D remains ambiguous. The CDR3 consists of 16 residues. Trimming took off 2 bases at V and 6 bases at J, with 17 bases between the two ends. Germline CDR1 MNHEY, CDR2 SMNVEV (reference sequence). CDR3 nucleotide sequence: TGTGCCAGCAGTTTACTCTATACGGCCGGGGTTCAGCCCCAGCATTTT. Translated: CASSLLYTAGVQPQHF.

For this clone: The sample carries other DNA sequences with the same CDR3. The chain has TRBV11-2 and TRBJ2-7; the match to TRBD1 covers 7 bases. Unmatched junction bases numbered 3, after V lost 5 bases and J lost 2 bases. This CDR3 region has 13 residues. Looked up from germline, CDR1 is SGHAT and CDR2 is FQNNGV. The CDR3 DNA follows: TGTGCCAGCAGCCGGGACAGCACCTACGAGCAGTACTTC. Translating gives CASSRDSTYEQYF.

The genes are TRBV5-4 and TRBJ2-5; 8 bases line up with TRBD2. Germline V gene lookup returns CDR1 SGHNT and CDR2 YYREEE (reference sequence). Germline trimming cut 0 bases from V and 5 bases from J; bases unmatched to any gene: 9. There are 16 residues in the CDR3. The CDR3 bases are TGTGCCAGCAGCTTGGGGGCGGGGGGAAGATTGGAGACCCAGTACTTC. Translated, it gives CASSLGAGGRLETQYF.

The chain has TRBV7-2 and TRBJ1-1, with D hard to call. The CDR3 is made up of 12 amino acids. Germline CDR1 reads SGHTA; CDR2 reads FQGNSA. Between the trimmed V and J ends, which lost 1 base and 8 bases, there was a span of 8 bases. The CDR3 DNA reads TGTGCCAGCAGCTTAGAAGTCGGGGAAGCTTTCTTT. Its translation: CASSLEVGEAFF.

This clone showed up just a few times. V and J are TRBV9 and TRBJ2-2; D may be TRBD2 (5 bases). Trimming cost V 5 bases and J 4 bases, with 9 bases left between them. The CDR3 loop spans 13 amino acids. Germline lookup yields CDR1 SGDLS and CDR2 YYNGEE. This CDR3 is CASSGEGTGELFF. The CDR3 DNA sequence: TGTGCCAGCAGTGGAGAGGGCACCGGGGAGCTGTTTTTT.

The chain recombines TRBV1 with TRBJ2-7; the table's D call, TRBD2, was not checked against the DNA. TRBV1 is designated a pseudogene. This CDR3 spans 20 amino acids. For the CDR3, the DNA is TGCACCAGCAGCCACCGGATAGTACTAGCGGGAGAGCCCCAGGCGGACGAGCAGTACTTC. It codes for CTSSHRIVLAGEPQADEQYF.

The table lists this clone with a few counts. The CDR3 loop is CASNSPDQPQHF. The CDR3 DNA reads as TGTGCCAGCAACAGCCCGGATCAGCCCCAGCATTTT. The chain carries TRBV2 and TRBJ1-5; D remains unclear. This CDR3 has 12 residues. CDR1 SNHLY and CDR2 FYNNEI come from the germline V gene. The V and J ends lost 7 bases and 5 bases respectively, with 9 bases between them.

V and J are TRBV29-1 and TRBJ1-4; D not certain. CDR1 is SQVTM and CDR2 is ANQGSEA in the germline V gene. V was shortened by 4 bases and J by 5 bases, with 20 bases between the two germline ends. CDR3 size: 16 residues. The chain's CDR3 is CSVGGEAQCSNEKLFF. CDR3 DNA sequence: TGCAGCGTTGGCGGGGAGGCCCAATGCTCGAATGAAAAACTGTTTTTT.

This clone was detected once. DNA for the CDR3: TGTGCCAGTAGTGGGCAGGGAGGGAATGAGCAGTTCTTC. The encoded protein is CASSGQGGNEQFF. The rearrangement uses TRBV19 and TRBJ2-1; 7 positions agree with TRBD2. Germline lookup yields CDR1 LNHDA and CDR2 SQIVND (reference sequence). The CDR3 extends over 13 amino acids. The V gene end was trimmed by 5 bases and the J gene end by 7 bases; junction bases not matched to a gene: 5.

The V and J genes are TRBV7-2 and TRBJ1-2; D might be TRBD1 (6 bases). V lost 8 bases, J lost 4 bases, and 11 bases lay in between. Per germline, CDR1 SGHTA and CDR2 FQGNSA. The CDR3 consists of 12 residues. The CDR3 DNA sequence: TGTGCCAGCCTTGGGGGCTTCTATGGCTACACCTTC. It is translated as CASLGGFYGYTF.

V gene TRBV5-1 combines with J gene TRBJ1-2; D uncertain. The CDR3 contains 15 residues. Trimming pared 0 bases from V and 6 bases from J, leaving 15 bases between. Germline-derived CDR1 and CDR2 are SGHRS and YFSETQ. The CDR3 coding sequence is TGCGCCAGCAGCTTGGCGCAGTTGGGAGTTGATGGCTACACCTTC. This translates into CASSLAQLGVDGYTF.

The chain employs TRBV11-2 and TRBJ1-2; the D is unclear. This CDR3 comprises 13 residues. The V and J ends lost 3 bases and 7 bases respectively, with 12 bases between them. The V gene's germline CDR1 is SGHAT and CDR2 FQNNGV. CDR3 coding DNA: TGTGCCAGCAGCTTGCTTGCAGTTGCTGGCTACACCTTC. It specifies CASSLLAVAGYTF.

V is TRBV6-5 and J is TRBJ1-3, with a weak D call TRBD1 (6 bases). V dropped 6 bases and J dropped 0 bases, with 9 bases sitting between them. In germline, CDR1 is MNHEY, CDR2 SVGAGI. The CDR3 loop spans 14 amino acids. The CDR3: CASRPDSSGNTIYF. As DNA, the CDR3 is TGTGCCAGCAGACCGGACAGCTCTGGAAACACCATATATTTT.

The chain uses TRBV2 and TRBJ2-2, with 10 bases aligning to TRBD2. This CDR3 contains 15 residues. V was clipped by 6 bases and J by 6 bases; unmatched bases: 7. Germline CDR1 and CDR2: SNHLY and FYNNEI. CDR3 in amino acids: CASRVASGSSGELFF. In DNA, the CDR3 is TGTGCCAGCAGGGTTGCTAGCGGGAGCTCCGGGGAGCTGTTTTTT.

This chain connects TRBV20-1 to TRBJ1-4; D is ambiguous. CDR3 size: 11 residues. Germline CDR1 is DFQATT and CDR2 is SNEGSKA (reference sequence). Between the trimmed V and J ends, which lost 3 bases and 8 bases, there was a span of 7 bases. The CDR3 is CSASRVEKLFF. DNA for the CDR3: TGCAGTGCTAGTCGGGTGGAAAAACTGTTTTTT.

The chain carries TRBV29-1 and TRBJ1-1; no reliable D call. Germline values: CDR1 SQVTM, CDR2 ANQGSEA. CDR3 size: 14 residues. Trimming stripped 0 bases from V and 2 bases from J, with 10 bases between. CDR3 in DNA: TGCAGCGTTGAAGATCTAGGTGGTAACACTGAAGCTTTCTTT. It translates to CSVEDLGGNTEAFF.

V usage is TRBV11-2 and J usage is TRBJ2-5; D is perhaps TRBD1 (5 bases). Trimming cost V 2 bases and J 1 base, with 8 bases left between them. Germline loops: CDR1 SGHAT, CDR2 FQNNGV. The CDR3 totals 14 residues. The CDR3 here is CASSLPGLQETQYF. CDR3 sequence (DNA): TGTGCCAGCAGCTTACCAGGGCTCCAAGAGACCCAGTACTTC.

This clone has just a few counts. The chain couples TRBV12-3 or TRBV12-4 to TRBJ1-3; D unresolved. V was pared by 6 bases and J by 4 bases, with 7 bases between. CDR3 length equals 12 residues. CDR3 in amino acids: CASRTKGNTIYF. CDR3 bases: TGTGCCAGCAGGACAAAAGGAAACACCATATATTTT.

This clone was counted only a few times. The CDR3: CASSFTGNTEAFF. CDR3 nucleotides: TGTGCCAGCAGTTTTACAGGGAACACTGAAGCTTTCTTT. The chain combines TRBV5-5 with TRBJ1-1; D might be TRBD1 (5 bases). The CDR3 has 13 residues. Germline values: CDR1 SGHKS, CDR2 YYEKEE (reference sequence). V was clipped by 5 bases and J by 1 base, with 9 bases between them.

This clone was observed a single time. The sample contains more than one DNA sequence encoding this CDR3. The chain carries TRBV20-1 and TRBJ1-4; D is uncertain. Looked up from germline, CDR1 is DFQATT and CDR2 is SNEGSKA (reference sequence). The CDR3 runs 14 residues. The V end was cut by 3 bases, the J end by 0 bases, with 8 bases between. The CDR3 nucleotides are TGCAGTGCTAGTGCCGGAGCAACTAATGAAAAACTGTTTTTT. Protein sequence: CSASAGATNEKLFF.